This TCR beta chain is from a study of blood T cell repertoires in COVID-19. Background on the study: Acute-phase and convalescent COVID-19 samples originated in the United States, Italy and Spain.

The data were produced by immunoSEQ multiplex PCR, yet TCRdb's version contains in-frame clones alone and is incomplete. In the table there are some 230,000 clones, around 83% of which are singletons. Trimming pared 3 bases from V and 4 bases from J, leaving 7 bases between. The CDR3 totals 13 residues. The germline CDR1 and CDR2 sequences are MNHNS and SASEGT. This sequence joins TRBV6-1 and TRBJ1-5; D is unclear. The sequenced material came from peripheral blood. The receptor was isolated from a woman of 80 years or more with COVID-19, enrolled during active disease. The CDR3 DNA reads TGTGCCAGCAGTGAGCACAGAAATCAGCCCCAGCATTTT. It codes for CASSEHRNQPQHF.